Listed below are T cell receptor beta chains from one sample, sequenced in a study of T cell repertoires in cytomegalovirus infection. A single record per CDR3 protein comes from TCRdb applying MiXCR to the reads. This sample carries around 800,000 distinct CDR3 sequences, 32% of them seen once, and the ten largest clones take over 10%. No antigens are known for them. The input for sequencing was cultured CD8+ T cells from PBMCs, taken from culture after CMV antigen stimulation. These receptors were obtained from a human donor in good health (CMV status not recorded). Some clones in this sample may be carry-over from other donors' samples. Both conserved end residues are part of each CDR3.

15 TRBJ1-5 TRBV7-8 CASSSVRTGQQPQHF
14 TRBJ2-7 TRBV7-6 CASSFLGNSYEQYF
16 TRBJ2-1 TRBV7-9 CASSSPGGTSYNEQFF
17 TRBJ1-4 TRBV7-2 CASRLVPGQGQREKLFF
13 TRBJ1-1 TRBV12-3/TRBV12-4 CASTLQGNPEAFF
15 TRBJ1-2 TRBV10-2 CASSVGTSEALGYTF
12 TRBJ2-7 TRBV27 CASGTGGDEQYF
14 TRBJ1-2 TRBV6-2/TRBV6-3 CASTWDSTNYGYTF
15 TRBJ2-1 TRBV24-1 CATSEGSGPYNEQFF
10 TRBJ2-3 TRBV20-1 CSAATDTQYF
13 TRBJ2-1 TRBV24-1 CATSLQGYNEQFF
15 TRBJ1-2 TRBV7-2 CASSPTGGADYGYTF
17 TRBJ2-3 TRBV4-2 CASSQDHGPTITDTQYF
14 TRBJ2-1 TRBV7-9 CASSSTSVYNEQFF
15 TRBJ2-3 TRBV11-1 CASSFSGGATDTQYF
13 TRBJ1-6 TRBV7-6 CASSLSDNSPLHF
13 TRBJ1-1 TRBV7-6 CASRSDRVAEAFF
12 TRBJ2-3 TRBV7-6 CASSSDPAAQYF
15 TRBJ2-7 TRBV5-4 CASSLGQQSSYEQYF
16 TRBJ1-2 TRBV6-1 CASSEALTGDFYGYTF
15 TRBJ2-1 TRBV4-2 CASSGGQNNYNEQFF
12 TRBJ1-1 TRBV19 CASRWGGPEAFF
17 TRBJ1-6 TRBV2 CASSESLVRNRYSPLHF
15 TRBJ2-3 TRBV10-3 CAISNKDYFTDTQYF
14 TRBJ2-2 TRBV2 CATVTGQNTGELFF